The present T cell receptor (beta chain) was sequenced within a study of blood T cell repertoires in COVID-19. At the level of the study: Acute and convalescent COVID-19 samples came from the United States, Italy and Spain.

The table came from immunoSEQ multiplex PCR; TCRdb's copy has only in-frame clones and leaves some out. This sample has roughly 180,000 clones; 82% occur once, and the top ten carry 15% to 20%. This clone showed up just a few times. The length of the CDR3 is 16 residues. Trimming pared 6 bases from V and 2 bases from J, leaving 14 bases between. Germline values: CDR1 MNHNS, CDR2 SASEGT. The source material was PBMCs or T cells enriched from blood (not recorded which). This sequence joins TRBV6-1 and TRBJ1-6; possibly TRBD1 for D (6 bases). The TCR was taken from a man aged 55 to 70 who had recovered from COVID-19. CDR3 nucleotides: TGTGCCAGCAGAGAACAGGGATTCACCTATAATTCACCCCTCCACTTT. Its protein product is CASREQGFTYNSPLHF.